This TCR beta chain was sequenced for a study of blood T cell repertoires in COVID-19. Study-wide background: The United States, Italy and Spain supplied acute and convalescent COVID-19 samples. T cells, B-cell-depleted T cells, or PBMCs provided the cDNA or gDNA that served as material.

V was shortened by 1 base and J by 3 bases, with 12 bases between the two germline ends. The CDR3 is 15 residues long. The V gene's germline CDR1 is SGHTA and CDR2 FQGNSA. Assay: immunoSEQ multiplex PCR; the TCRdb copy retains only in-frame clones and omits some. The sample shows roughly 78,000 clones, around 80% of them seen only once. The Seattle patients joined while their infection was active and were tracked longitudinally afterward. The V call is TRBV7-2, the J call TRBJ1-2; a possible D gene is TRBD1 (6 bases). The specimen sequenced was peripheral blood. This clonotype was sampled from a man aged 50 to 60 with COVID-19, enrolled during active disease. This CDR3 reads CASSLERGSDYGYTF. CDR3 nucleotides: TGTGCCAGCAGCTTAGAGAGGGGGTCAGACTATGGCTACACCTTC.